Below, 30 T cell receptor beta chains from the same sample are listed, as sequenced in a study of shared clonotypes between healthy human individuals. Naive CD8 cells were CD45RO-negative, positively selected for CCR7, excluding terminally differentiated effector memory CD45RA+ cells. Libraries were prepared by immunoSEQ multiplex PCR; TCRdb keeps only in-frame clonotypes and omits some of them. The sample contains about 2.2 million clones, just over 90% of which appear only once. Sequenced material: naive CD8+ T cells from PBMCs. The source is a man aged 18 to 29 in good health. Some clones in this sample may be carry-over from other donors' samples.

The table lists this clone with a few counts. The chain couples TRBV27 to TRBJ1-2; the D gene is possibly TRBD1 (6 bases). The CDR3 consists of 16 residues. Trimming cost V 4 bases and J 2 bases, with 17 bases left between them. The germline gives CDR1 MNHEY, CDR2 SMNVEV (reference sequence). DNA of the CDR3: TGTGCCAGCAGTTCCGTAGGGGGGGCCCCGAACTATGGCTACACCTTC. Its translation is CASSSVGGAPNYGYTF.

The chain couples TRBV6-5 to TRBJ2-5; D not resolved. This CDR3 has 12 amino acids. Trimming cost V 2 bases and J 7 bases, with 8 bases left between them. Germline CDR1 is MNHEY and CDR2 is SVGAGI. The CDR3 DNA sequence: TGTGCCAGCAGTTACGGCGCCGGGACCCAGTACTTC. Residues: CASSYGAGTQYF.

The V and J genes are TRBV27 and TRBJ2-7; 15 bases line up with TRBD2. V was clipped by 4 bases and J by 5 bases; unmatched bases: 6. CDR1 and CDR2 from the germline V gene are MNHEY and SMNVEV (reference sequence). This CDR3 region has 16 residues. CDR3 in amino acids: CASSSWTSGRAHEQYF. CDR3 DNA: TGTGCCAGCAGTTCGTGGACTAGCGGGAGGGCCCACGAGCAGTACTTC.

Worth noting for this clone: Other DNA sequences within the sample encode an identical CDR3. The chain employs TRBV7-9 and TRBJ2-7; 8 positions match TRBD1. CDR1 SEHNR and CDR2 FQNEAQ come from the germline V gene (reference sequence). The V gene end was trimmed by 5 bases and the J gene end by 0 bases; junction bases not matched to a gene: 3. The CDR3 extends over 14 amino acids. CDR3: CASSPDRGSYEQYF. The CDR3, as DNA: TGTGCCAGCAGCCCCGACAGGGGCTCCTACGAGCAGTACTTC.

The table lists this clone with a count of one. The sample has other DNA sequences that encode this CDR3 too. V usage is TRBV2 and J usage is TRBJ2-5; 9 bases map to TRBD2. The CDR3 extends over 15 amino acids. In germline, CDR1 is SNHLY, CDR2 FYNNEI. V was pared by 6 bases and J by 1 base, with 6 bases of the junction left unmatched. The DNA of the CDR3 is TGTGCCAGCAGGAGTAGCGGGAGTGGCCAAGAGACCCAGTACTTC. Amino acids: CASRSSGSGQETQYF.

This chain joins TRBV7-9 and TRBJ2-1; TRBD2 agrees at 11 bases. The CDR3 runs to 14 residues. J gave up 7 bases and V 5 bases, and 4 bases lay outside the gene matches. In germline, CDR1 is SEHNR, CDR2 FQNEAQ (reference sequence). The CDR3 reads CASSHRTSGNEQFF. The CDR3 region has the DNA TGTGCCAGCAGCCATCGGACTAGCGGGAATGAGCAGTTCTTC.

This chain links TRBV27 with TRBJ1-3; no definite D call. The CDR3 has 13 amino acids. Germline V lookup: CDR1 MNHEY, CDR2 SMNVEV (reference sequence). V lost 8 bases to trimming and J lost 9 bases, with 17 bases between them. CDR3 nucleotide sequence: TGTGCCAGCCGGACGCCCGGGGTCGGCACCATATATTTT. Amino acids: CASRTPGVGTIYF.

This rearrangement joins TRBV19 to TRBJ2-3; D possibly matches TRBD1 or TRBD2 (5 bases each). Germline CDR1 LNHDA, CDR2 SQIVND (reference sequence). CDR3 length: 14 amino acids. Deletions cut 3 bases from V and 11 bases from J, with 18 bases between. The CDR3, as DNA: TGTGCCAGTAGTATTTCCCCGGGACCCGAGGAGCAGTATTTT. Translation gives CASSISPGPEEQYF.

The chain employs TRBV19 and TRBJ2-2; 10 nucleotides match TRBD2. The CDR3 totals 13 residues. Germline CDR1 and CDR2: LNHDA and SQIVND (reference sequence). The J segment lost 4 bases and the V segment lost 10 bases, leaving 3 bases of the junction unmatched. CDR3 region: CATGTSATGELFF. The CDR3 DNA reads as TGTGCCACCGGGACTAGCGCCACCGGGGAGCTGTTTTTT.

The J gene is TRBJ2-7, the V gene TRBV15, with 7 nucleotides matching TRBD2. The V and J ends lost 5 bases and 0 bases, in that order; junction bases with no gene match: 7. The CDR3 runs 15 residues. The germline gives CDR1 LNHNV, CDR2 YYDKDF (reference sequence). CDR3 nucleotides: TGTGCCACCAGCGAGCGGGACGAGAGCTCCTACGAGCAGTACTTC. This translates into CATSERDESSYEQYF.

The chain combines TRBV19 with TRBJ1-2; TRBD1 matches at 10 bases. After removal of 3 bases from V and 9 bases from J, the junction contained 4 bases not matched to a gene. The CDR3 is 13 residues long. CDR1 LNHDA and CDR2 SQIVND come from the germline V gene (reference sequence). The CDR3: CASSIGTGDRYTF. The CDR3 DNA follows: TGTGCCAGTAGTATCGGGACAGGGGATCGCTACACCTTC.

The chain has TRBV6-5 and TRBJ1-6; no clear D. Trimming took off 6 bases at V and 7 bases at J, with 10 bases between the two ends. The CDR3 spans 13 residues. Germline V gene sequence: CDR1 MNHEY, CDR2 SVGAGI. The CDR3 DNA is TGTGCCAGCAGCCAGACTAGGAATTCACCCCTCCACTTT. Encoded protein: CASSQTRNSPLHF.

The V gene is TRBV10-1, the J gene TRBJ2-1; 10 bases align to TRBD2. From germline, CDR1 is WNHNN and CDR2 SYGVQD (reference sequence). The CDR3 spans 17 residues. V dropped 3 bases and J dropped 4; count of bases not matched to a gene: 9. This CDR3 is CASSDHRSGRYYNEQFF. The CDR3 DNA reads TGCGCCAGCAGTGACCATCGTAGCGGGAGGTATTACAATGAGCAGTTCTTC.

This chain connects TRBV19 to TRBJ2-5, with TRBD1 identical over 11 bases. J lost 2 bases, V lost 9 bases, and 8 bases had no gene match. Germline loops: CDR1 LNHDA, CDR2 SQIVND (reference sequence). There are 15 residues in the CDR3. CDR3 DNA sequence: TGTGCCAGCGGGGCCCGGGACAGGGGGCAAGAGACCCAGTACTTC. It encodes CASGARDRGQETQYF.

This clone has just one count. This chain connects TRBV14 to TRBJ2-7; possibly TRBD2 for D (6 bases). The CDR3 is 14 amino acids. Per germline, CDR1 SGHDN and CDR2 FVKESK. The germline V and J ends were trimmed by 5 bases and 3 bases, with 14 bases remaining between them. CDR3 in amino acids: CASSDGTYNYEQYF. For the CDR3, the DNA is TGTGCCAGCAGCGACGGGACTTATAACTACGAGCAGTACTTC.

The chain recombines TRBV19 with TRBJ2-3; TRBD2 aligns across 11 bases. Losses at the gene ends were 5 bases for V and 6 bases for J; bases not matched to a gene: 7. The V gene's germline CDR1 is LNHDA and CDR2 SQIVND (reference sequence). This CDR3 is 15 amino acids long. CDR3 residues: CASSSLAGGSDTQYF. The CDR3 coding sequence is TGTGCCAGTAGTTCCCTAGCGGGAGGTTCGGATACGCAGTATTTT.

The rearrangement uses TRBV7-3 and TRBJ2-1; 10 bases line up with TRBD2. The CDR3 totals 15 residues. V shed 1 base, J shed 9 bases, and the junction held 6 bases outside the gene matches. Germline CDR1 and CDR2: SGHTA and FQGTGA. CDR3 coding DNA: TGTGCCAGCAGCTTAATCGCTAGCGGGAGCGGTGAGCAGTTCTTC. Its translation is CASSLIASGSGEQFF.

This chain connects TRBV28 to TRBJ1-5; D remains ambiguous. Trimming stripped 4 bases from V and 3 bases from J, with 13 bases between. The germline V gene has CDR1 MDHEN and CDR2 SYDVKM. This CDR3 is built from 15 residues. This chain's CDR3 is CASSYRGRSNQPQHF. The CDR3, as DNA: TGTGCCAGCAGTTATCGGGGAAGGTCCAATCAGCCCCAGCATTTT.

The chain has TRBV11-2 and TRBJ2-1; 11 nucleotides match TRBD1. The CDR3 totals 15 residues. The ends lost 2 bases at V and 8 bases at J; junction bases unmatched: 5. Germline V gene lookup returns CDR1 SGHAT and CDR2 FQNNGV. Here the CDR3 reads CASSLRTGGIDEQFF. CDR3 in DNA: TGTGCCAGCAGCTTACGGACAGGGGGCATCGATGAGCAGTTCTTC.

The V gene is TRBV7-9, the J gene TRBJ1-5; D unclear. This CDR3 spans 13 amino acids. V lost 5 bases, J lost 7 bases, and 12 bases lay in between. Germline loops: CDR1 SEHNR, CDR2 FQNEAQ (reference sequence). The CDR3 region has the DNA TGTGCCAGCAGCCCGGCGGGGATCCAGCCCCAGCATTTT. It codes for CASSPAGIQPQHF.

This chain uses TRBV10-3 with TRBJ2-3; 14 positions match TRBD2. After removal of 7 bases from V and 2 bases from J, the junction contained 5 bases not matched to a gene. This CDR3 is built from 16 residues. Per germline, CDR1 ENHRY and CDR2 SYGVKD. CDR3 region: CAIKGTSGGITDTQYF. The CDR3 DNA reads TGTGCCATCAAAGGGACTAGCGGGGGAATCACAGATACGCAGTATTTT.

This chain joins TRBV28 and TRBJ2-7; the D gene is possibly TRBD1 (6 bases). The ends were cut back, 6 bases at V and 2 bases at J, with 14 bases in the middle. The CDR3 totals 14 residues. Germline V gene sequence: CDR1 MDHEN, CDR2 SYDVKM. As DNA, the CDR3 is TGTGCCAGCAGCCAACCGGGACATCCCTACGAGCAGTACTTC. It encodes CASSQPGHPYEQYF. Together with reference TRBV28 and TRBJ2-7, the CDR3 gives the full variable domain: DVKVTQSSRYLVKRTGEKVFLECVQDMDHENMFWYRQDPGLGLRLIYFSYDVKMKEKGDIPEGYSVSREKKERFSLILESASTNQTSMYLCASSQPGHPYEQYFGPGTRLTVT.

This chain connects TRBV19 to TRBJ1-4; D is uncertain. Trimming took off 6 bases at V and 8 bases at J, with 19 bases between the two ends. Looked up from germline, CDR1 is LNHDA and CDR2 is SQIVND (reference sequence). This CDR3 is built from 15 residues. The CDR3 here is CASRPQPGLGEKLFF. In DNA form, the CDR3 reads TGTGCCAGTAGGCCCCAACCTGGGTTGGGGGAAAAACTGTTTTTT.

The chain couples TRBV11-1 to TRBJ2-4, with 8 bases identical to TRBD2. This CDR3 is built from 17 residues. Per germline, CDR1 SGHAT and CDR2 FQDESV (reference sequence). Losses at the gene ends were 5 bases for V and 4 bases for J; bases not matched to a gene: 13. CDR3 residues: CASSQGLAGMEKNIQYF. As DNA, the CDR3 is TGTGCCAGCAGCCAAGGACTAGCTGGGATGGAAAAAAACATTCAGTACTTC.

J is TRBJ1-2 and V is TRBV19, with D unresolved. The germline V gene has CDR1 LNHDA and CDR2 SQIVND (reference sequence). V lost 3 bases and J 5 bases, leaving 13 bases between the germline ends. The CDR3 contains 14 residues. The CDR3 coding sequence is TGTGCCAGTAGTATGGCAGGTTCCTTTTATGGCTACACCTTC. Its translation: CASSMAGSFYGYTF.

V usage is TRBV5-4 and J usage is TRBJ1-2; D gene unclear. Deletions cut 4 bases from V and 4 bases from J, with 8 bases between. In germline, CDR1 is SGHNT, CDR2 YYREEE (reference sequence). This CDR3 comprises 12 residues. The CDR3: CASSRGSYGYTF. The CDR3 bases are TGTGCCAGCAGCCGGGGTAGCTATGGCTACACCTTC. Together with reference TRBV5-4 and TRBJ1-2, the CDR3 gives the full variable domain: ETGVTQSPTHLIKTRGQQVTLRCSSQSGHNTVSWYQQALGQGPQFIFQYYREEENGRGNFPPRFSGLQFPNYSSELNVNALELDDSALYLCASSRGSYGYTFGSGTRLTVV.

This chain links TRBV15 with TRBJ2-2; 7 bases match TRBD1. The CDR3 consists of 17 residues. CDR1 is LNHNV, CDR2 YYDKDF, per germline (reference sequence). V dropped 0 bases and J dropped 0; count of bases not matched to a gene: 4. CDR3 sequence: CATSRDEGTANTGELFF. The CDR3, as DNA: TGTGCCACCAGCAGAGATGAAGGGACAGCGAACACCGGGGAGCTGTTTTTT.

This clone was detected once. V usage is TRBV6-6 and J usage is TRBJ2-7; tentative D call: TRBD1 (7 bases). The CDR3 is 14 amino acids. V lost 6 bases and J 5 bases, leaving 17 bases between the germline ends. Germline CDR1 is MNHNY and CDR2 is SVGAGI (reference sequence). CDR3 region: CASRPAGGFDEQYF. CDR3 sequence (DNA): TGTGCCAGCAGACCTGCAGGGGGGTTCGACGAGCAGTACTTC.

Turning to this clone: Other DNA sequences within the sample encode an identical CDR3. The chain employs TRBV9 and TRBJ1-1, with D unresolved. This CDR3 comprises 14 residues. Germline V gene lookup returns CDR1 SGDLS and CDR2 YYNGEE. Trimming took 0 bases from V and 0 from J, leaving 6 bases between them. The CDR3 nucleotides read TGTGCCAGCAGCGTAGGATCCATGAACACTGAAGCTTTCTTT. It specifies CASSVGSMNTEAFF.

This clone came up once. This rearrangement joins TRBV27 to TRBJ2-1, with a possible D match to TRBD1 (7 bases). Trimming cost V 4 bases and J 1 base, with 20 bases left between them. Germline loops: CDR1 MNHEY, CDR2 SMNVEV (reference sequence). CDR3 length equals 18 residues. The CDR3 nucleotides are TGTGCCAGCAGTTCCTTCACTCCCAGGGGGGTTTCCTACAATGAGCAGTTCTTC. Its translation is CASSSFTPRGVSYNEQFF.